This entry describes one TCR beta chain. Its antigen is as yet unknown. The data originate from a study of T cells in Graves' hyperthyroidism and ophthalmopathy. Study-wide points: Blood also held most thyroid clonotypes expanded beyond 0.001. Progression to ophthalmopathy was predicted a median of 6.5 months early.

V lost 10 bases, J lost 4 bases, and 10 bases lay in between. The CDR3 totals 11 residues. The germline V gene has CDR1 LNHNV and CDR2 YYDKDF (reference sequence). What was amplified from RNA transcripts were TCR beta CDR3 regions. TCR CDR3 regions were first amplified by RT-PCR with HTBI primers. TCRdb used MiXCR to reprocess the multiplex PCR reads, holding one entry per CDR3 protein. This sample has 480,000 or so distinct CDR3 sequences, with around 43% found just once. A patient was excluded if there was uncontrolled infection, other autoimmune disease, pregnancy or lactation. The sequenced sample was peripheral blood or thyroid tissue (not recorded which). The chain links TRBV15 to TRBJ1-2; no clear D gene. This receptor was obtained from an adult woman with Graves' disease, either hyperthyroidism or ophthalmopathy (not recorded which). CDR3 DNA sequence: TGTGCCAACCAACAAACCTATGGCTACACCTTC. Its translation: CANQQTYGYTF.